This T cell receptor beta chain derives from a study of EBV T-cell therapy then PD-1 blockade in nasopharyngeal carcinoma (dated by TCRdb to the early 2020s). Genomic DNA was extracted from sorted cells using the Qiagen DNeasy Kit. TCR beta chain deep sequencing was performed on the immunoSEQ platform. In the paper's pipeline: Repertoire data analysis was performed with the immunoSEQ Analyzer software. TCRdb limited this immuneACCESS table to in-frame rearrangements with V and J called. A share of clones is missing; checked studies link under half to unresolved V genes, and the rest is unexplained. The V and J calls and clone size are taken from that table; D and trimming were inferred from the DNA. In all, the sample holds more than 20,000 clones, and approximately 83% of those were seen once. Jointly, the top ten make up approximately 24% of the sample. This clone was counted a single time. Its antigen specificity is not known. No clone much larger than this one lies a single base away; base qualities are absent.

Explained via the paper, the treatment or condition label denotes: AdE1-LMPpoly-expanded autologous EBV-specific T-cell therapy followed by anti-PD-1 nivolumab. From a lookup of the germline V gene (reference sequence), CDR1 and CDR2 are SEHNR and FQNEAQ. The cysteine opens and the phenylalanine closes a CDR3 of 14 amino acids. Only the CDR3 region is kept as DNA, spanning 42 bases read in frame from base 1. V lost 2 bases and J lost 4 bases; the stretch between them is 8 bases long. The sequencing used CD8+ T cells from blood, collected at day -245 from a patient whose treatment included autologous EBV-specific T cells and nivolumab. This receptor was obtained from a man aged 40-50 years with nasopharyngeal carcinoma. The rearrangement combines TRBV7-9 with TRBJ2-2, with a tentative D gene TRBD2 over 5 matching bases. The encoded CDR3 is CASSLTGSTGELFF. The sequenced DNA is TGTGCCAGCAGCTTAACGGGGTCCACCGGGGAGCTGTTTTTT.